This T cell receptor (beta chain) comes out of a study of early T cells in non-severe SARS-CoV-2 infection (dated by TCRdb to the early 2020s). Describing the broader study: Because TCR sequencing was done on bulk RNA from unsorted whole blood, the alpha and beta chains could not be paired.

The germline V gene (reference sequence) gives CDR1 as MNHNY and CDR2 as SVGAGI. From the cysteine up to the phenylalanine, the CDR3 has a length of 15 residues. Only the CDR3 region is kept as DNA, spanning 45 bases read in frame from base 1. Ends trimmed: V by 6 bases, J by 0 bases; bases unmatched to a gene: 5. Library preparation was by 5' RACE. The data were produced on a NextSeq 500. To correct for sequencing error and PCR bias, the TCR library protocol tagged individual cDNA molecules with unique molecular identifiers. Both TCR alpha and beta chains were sequenced, and tight co-correlation was observed between alpha and beta sequence abundances in each sample. Per the source publication's procedure: V gene, J gene and CDR3 annotation of TCR sequences was performed with Decombinator V4. Expanded TCRs were defined as changing significantly between any two time points under a Poisson model with p below 0.0001. TCR abundances were normalised to the total number of TCRs sequenced in each sample and reported as counts per million. TRAV1-2 paired with TRAJ12, TRAJ20 or TRAJ33 defined MAIT TCRs, while TRAV10 paired with TRAJ18 defined iNKT TCRs. VDJdb, accessed on 1 November 2021, was searched for TCRs annotated for CMV, EBV and SARS-CoV-2, and TCRs annotated for more than one antigen were excluded. The public sequencing data were trimmed at Q25 with fastp and processed into clonotypes with MiXCR by TCRdb, which kept only in-frame beta chains. Rows matching on CDR3 protein sequence are summarized as one entry with the most common DNA and genes. These V and J calls originate from TCRdb's pipeline instead of the authors' own analysis. A total of roughly 120,000 distinct CDR3 sequences appear in this sample, around 13% of them only once. The top ten constitute around 3.7% of the sample.

Details on this clonotype: Its antigen remains undetermined. No per-base quality is available; no much larger clone lies one base away.

General conclusions and limits of the study: VDJdb matching was skewed toward anti-spike CD8 responses and likely underestimated virus-specific expansions, missing private and CD4 specificities.

This was a case-control study nested in a cohort of healthcare workers in London, UK, who had nasopharyngeal swab PCR tests and blood samples taken every week. Healthcare workers were recruited between 23 and 31 March 2020, during the week of the UK lockdown, and were followed weekly for up to roughly 15 weeks. The V gene is TRBV6-6 and the J gene is TRBJ2-1, and TRBD2 aligns with 7 junction nucleotides. The source material was whole blood, sampled at baseline. This sequence originates from an adult who was a healthcare worker with PCR-confirmed SARS-CoV-2 infection or an uninfected control (not recorded which). The nucleotide sequence is TGTGCCAGCAGGCCCGGGGGGAGCTCCTACAATGAGCAGTTCTTC. The encoded protein is CASRPGGSSYNEQFF.